Each of the 22 T cell receptor beta chains below was sequenced from the same sample in a study of cytomegalovirus exposure and HLA in healthy donors. PCR was performed using 60 Vbeta and 13 Jbeta primers. The data were produced by immunoSEQ multiplex PCR, yet TCRdb's version contains in-frame clones alone and is incomplete. Of 95,000 to 150,000 clones in the sample, over 60% are singletons; the top ten hold 1.9%. Material: PBMCs. These receptors all stem from a man aged 50 to 59 in good health and CMV-seronegative.

This clone has just a few counts. The V gene is TRBV29-1, the J gene TRBJ2-2; D perhaps matches TRBD2 (6 bases). Trimming left V 7 bases short and J 3 bases short, with 12 bases between. The germline gives CDR1 SQVTM, CDR2 ANQGSEA. The CDR3 extends over 13 amino acids. The CDR3 DNA reads TGCAGCGGACTCAGGGAGGACACCGGGGAGCTGTTTTTT. Protein product: CSGLREDTGELFF.

J is TRBJ1-1 and V is TRBV28; 8 bases are shared with TRBD1. Trimming at V came to 5 bases and at J to 5 bases, leaving 7 bases not matched to a gene. Germline CDR1 reads MDHEN; CDR2 reads SYDVKM. The CDR3 spans 14 residues. The CDR3, as DNA: TGTGCCAGCAGTCAGAACACAGGGGGGACTGAAGCTTTCTTT. Translation gives CASSQNTGGTEAFF.

The DNA of the CDR3 is TGTGCCAGCAGTGACCGAGTCCCACCCTACGAGCAGTACTTC. It codes for CASSDRVPPYEQYF. This chain uses TRBV2 with TRBJ2-7; D uncertain. V was cut by 3 bases and J by 2 bases, with 11 bases left in between. Germline V gene lookup returns CDR1 SNHLY and CDR2 FYNNEI. This CDR3 is built from 14 residues.

The chain carries TRBV2 and TRBJ2-1; 10 bases are shared with TRBD2. Germline V gene lookup returns CDR1 SNHLY and CDR2 FYNNEI. V shed 0 bases, J shed 4 bases, and the junction held 6 bases outside the gene matches. The CDR3 is 17 residues long. In DNA form, the CDR3 reads TGTGCCAGCAGTGAAGCTGTGGGACTAGCGTCTTACAATGAGCAGTTCTTC. Its protein product is CASSEAVGLASYNEQFF. Drawing the rest from reference TRBV2 and TRBJ2-1, the complete variable domain is EPEVTQTPSHQVTQMGQEVILRCVPISNHLYFYWYRQILGQKVEFLVSFYNNEISEKSEIFDDQFSVERPDGSNFTLKIRSTKLEDSAMYFCASSEAVGLASYNEQFFGPGTRLTVL.

This clone has more than one count but fewer than ten. This rearrangement joins TRBV5-4 to TRBJ2-5; tentatively, D is TRBD2 (6 bases). This CDR3 is 13 amino acids long. Trimming shortened V by 5 bases and J by 5 bases, and 13 bases separated the two germline ends. CDR1 and CDR2 from the germline V gene are SGHNT and YYREEE (reference sequence). The CDR3 is CASRGAGGETQYF. The CDR3 DNA reads as TGTGCCAGCAGGGGTGCAGGAGGGGAGACCCAGTACTTC.

The V and J genes are TRBV7-2 and TRBJ1-4, with D unclear. The CDR3 has 15 residues. CDR1 is SGHTA and CDR2 is FQGNSA in the germline V gene. Trimming removed 1 base at V and 8 bases at J, with 14 bases between. The CDR3 spells CASSLDGRSGEKLFF. The CDR3 DNA sequence: TGTGCCAGCAGCTTAGATGGCAGGTCGGGAGAAAAACTGTTTTTT.

The V and J genes are TRBV6-6 and TRBJ2-7; no definite D call. CDR1 and CDR2 from the germline V gene are MNHNY and SVGAGI (reference sequence). V was trimmed by 6 bases and J by 5 bases, leaving 14 bases between them. There are 13 residues in the CDR3. The CDR3 sequence: CASRTPLNDEQYF. In DNA, the CDR3 is TGTGCCAGCAGAACACCCCTGAACGACGAGCAGTACTTC.

This chain uses TRBV2 with TRBJ2-2, with 12 positions matching TRBD2. The CDR3 runs to 17 residues. V gave up 6 bases and J gave up 5 bases; unmatched junction bases: 10. Germline V gene lookup returns CDR1 SNHLY and CDR2 FYNNEI. DNA for the CDR3: TGTGCCAGCAGGCCCGGGACTAGCGGGCCCAATACCGGGGAGCTGTTTTTT. This gives the protein CASRPGTSGPNTGELFF.

The rearrangement joins TRBV7-6 to TRBJ2-1; 10 bases are a match to TRBD1. The junction had 3 bases not matched to a gene; V was cut back by 1 base and J by 0 bases. The CDR3 consists of 17 residues. Germline V lookup: CDR1 SGHVS, CDR2 FNYEAQ. The DNA for the CDR3 is TGTGCCAGCAGCTTAGGACAGGGGGCTGCCTCCTACAATGAGCAGTTCTTC. It translates to CASSLGQGAASYNEQFF.

This clone has only a few counts. The sample has other DNA sequences that encode this CDR3 too. CDR3 residues: CASSLRAGDTDTQYF. The DNA for the CDR3 is TGTGCCAGCAGCTTGAGAGCGGGGGACACAGATACGCAGTATTTT. The rearrangement joins TRBV7-2 to TRBJ2-3; 8 nucleotides agree with TRBD2. Losses at the gene ends were 3 bases for V and 2 bases for J; bases not matched to a gene: 4. This CDR3 region has 15 residues. Germline V lookup: CDR1 SGHTA, CDR2 FQGNSA.

This clone was recorded only once. The chain has TRBV15 and TRBJ2-5; D possibly corresponds to TRBD1 (6 bases). The CDR3 is made up of 15 amino acids. The V gene's germline CDR1 is LNHNV and CDR2 YYDKDF (reference sequence). V lost 5 bases to trimming and J lost 0 bases, with 13 bases between them. CDR3 loop: CATSGRTVNQETQYF. The CDR3 coding sequence is TGTGCCACCAGCGGCCGGACAGTGAACCAAGAGACCCAGTACTTC.

This clone was detected a few times. This chain joins TRBV10-3 and TRBJ2-7; TRBD1 matches 10 bases. With V trimmed by 2 bases and J by 5 bases, 3 bases remained unmatched. CDR3 length: 14 amino acids. From germline, CDR1 is ENHRY and CDR2 SYGVKD. CDR3 in amino acids: CAISEGTGVHEQYV. The CDR3 DNA is TGTGCCATCAGTGAGGGGACAGGGGTCCACGAGCAGTACGTC.

The rearrangement links TRBV6-6 to TRBJ2-5, with 13 bases aligning to TRBD2. V shed 4 bases and J 1 base; nucleotides not matched to a gene: 3. Looked up from germline, CDR1 is MNHNY and CDR2 is SVGAGI (reference sequence). There are 16 residues in the CDR3. The CDR3 protein is CASSSWTSGGQETQYF. CDR3 nucleotide sequence: TGTGCCAGCAGTTCCTGGACTAGCGGGGGCCAAGAGACCCAGTACTTC.

The chain combines TRBV4-1 with TRBJ2-2; 8 bases fit TRBD2. This CDR3 is built from 16 residues. V shed 0 bases, J shed 4 bases, and the junction held 4 bases outside the gene matches. Germline CDR1 is MGHRA and CDR2 is YSYEKL. The CDR3 nucleotides are TGCGCCAGCAGCCAAGAGGAGCGGGGGCGCACCGGGGAGCTGTTTTTT. Its translation is CASSQEERGRTGELFF.

V and J are TRBV15 and TRBJ2-1, with TRBD2 matching over 9 bases. Germline CDR1 reads LNHNV; CDR2 reads YYDKDF (reference sequence). Trimming cost V 4 bases and J 16 bases; bases outside gene matches: 11. There are 13 residues in the CDR3. The CDR3 DNA reads TGTGCCACCAGCAACCCGGGGAGGACTAGCGCCTTCTTC. Amino acid sequence: CATSNPGRTSAFF.

This chain links TRBV10-3 with TRBJ1-2; D perhaps matches TRBD1 (5 bases). The V gene's germline CDR1 is ENHRY and CDR2 SYGVKD. V lost 7 bases, J lost 3 bases, and 12 bases lay in between. The length of the CDR3 is 13 residues. Written as DNA, the CDR3 is TGTGCCATCAACACGGGGACTGACTATGGCTACACCTTC. Its translation: CAINTGTDYGYTF.

This clone was seen only a few times. Relative to the germline gene, one junction end is altered; a read error may explain this. J is TRBJ1-2 and V is TRBV7-9; TRBD1 matches at 8 bases. CDR3 length: 13 residues. Germline loops: CDR1 SEHNR, CDR2 FQNEAQ (reference sequence). In DNA form, the CDR3 reads TGTTCCAGCAGCTCGACAGGGGAAGGGGGCTACACCTTC. Translation: CSSSSTGEGGYTF.

The chain links TRBV11-2 to TRBJ1-2; D is undetermined. CDR3 length equals 13 residues. The V and J ends lost 0 bases and 3 bases respectively, with 5 bases between them. The germline CDR1 and CDR2 sequences are SGHAT and FQNNGV. The CDR3 is CASSLDSYYGYTF. In DNA, the CDR3 is TGTGCCAGCAGCTTAGACTCCTACTATGGCTACACCTTC. The full variable domain, rest sourced from reference TRBV11-2 and TRBJ1-2, is EAGVAQSPRYKIIEKRQSVAFWCNPISGHATLYWYQQILGQGPKLLIQFQNNGVVDDSQLPKDRFSAERLKGVDSTLKIQPAKLEDSAVYLCASSLDSYYGYTFGSGTRLTVV.

The chain has TRBV7-2 and TRBJ1-1; unclear D gene. This CDR3 has 12 residues. Trimming took off 8 bases at V and 4 bases at J, with 11 bases between the two ends. Germline-derived CDR1 and CDR2 are SGHTA and FQGNSA. The CDR3 sequence is CASSRVSTEAFF. CDR3 coding DNA: TGTGCCAGCTCGCGGGTTTCCACTGAAGCTTTCTTT.

The rearrangement links TRBV19 to TRBJ2-5; 9 bases fit TRBD1. With 5 bases clipped from V and 3 bases from J, the junction kept 4 bases outside the gene matches. CDR1 and CDR2 (germline): LNHDA, SQIVND (reference sequence). CDR3 length: 14 amino acids. The DNA for the CDR3 is TGTGCCAGTAGTCCCCGGGACAGGGAAGAGACCCAGTACTTC. Encoded protein: CASSPRDREETQYF.

The V and J genes are TRBV7-2 and TRBJ2-7, with D perhaps TRBD1 (5 bases). This CDR3 is 15 amino acids long. Germline V gives CDR1 SGHTA, CDR2 FQGNSA. V dropped 5 bases and J dropped 0 bases, with 14 bases sitting between them. CDR3 protein: CASSEVTGLSYEQYF. CDR3 nucleotides: TGTGCCAGCAGCGAAGTCACAGGTCTCTCCTACGAGCAGTACTTC.

The J gene is TRBJ1-5, the V gene TRBV6-1; the match to TRBD1 covers 7 bases. Germline trimming cut 4 bases from V and 0 bases from J; bases unmatched to any gene: 12. CDR3 size: 18 residues. Germline CDR1 and CDR2: MNHNS and SASEGT. The CDR3 loop reads CASSGTGPNDHSNQPQHF. Written as DNA, the CDR3 is TGTGCCAGCAGTGGGACAGGACCCAACGACCATAGCAATCAGCCCCAGCATTTT.